The clone carrying this T cell receptor beta chain has just a few counts. Antigen unknown. This entry belongs to a study of immune evolution from preneoplasia to lung adenocarcinoma. Profiled with immunoSEQ multiplex PCR; TCRdb holds only in-frame clones, not every one. The sample has roughly 5,800 clones; approximately 70% are singletons. Study findings and constraints: Top clone frequencies peaked in normal lung, apparently declining through invasive adenocarcinoma.

The germline gives CDR1 MGHRA, CDR2 YSYEKL. The CDR3 length is 15 residues. Losses at the gene ends were 1 base for V and 5 bases for J; bases not matched to a gene: 6. The chain carries TRBV4-1 and TRBJ1-2, with 8 bases matching TRBD1. The sequence came from a person at least 80 years old with lung adenocarcinoma. The sample was FFPE adjacent normal lung tissue. CDR3 residues: CASSQVLTGGYGYTF. The CDR3 nucleotides read TGCGCCAGCAGCCAAGTCCTAACAGGGGGATATGGCTACACCTTC.